Below are 4 T cell receptor beta chains sequenced from a single sample in a study of blood T cell repertoires in COVID-19. Clones were read by immunoSEQ multiplex PCR, and TCRdb kept only the in-frame ones, dropping some. The sample consists of under 250,000 clones, approximately 82% of them appearing once. The sample consisted of peripheral blood. Source of these receptors: a man in his forties or fifties with active or convalescent COVID-19.

This clone was counted a single time. The chain is built from TRBV19 and TRBJ2-3, with 12 bases matching TRBD2. V shed 4 bases and J 0 bases; nucleotides not matched to a gene: 5. This CDR3 has 17 amino acids. The germline V gene has CDR1 LNHDA and CDR2 SQIVND (reference sequence). The CDR3 is CASSNRGLAGSTDTQYF. CDR3 nucleotide sequence: TGTGCCAGTAGTAACCGCGGACTAGCGGGAAGCACAGATACGCAGTATTTT.

The chain has TRBV19 and TRBJ1-2, with TRBD1 matching 7 bases. The V segment lost 5 bases and the J segment 3 bases; nucleotides outside the gene matches: 6. Germline-derived CDR1 and CDR2 are LNHDA and SQIVND (reference sequence). The CDR3 loop spans 14 amino acids. The CDR3 is CASSATDRDYGYTF. The CDR3 DNA reads as TGTGCCAGTAGTGCGACAGACAGGGACTATGGCTACACCTTC.

The chain combines TRBV6-5 with TRBJ1-2, with no clear D. Germline lookup yields CDR1 MNHEY and CDR2 SVGAGI. Between the trimmed V and J ends, which lost 5 bases and 3 bases, there was a span of 10 bases. The CDR3 runs to 13 residues. The CDR3 sequence is CASSRDTHYGYTF. CDR3 DNA sequence: TGTGCCAGCAGTCGTGACACCCACTATGGCTACACCTTC.

The chain uses TRBV28 and TRBJ2-7; D is possibly TRBD1 (6 bases). Germline CDR1 and CDR2: MDHEN and SYDVKM. The CDR3 has 13 amino acids. V was shortened by 5 bases and J by 1 base, with 9 bases between the two germline ends. The CDR3 nucleotides are TGTGCCAGCAGTATACAGGGTTCCTACGAGCAGTACTTC. It encodes CASSIQGSYEQYF.